Shown below are 30 T cell receptor beta chains from a single sample sequenced in a study of patients and donors after allogeneic stem cell transplantation. A single record per CDR3 protein comes from TCRdb applying MiXCR to the RT-PCR reads. The table has roughly 200,000 distinct CDR3 sequences, around 40% seen once. Sequenced input: blood, either unsorted or a sorted T cell fraction (not recorded which). These receptors were collected from a human donor who was either an allogeneic HSCT recipient or a stem cell or donor lymphocyte infusion donor (not recorded which). It is not recorded whose cells these are; they may come from a transplant donor.

In its sample, this clonotype was seen a few times. The V gene is TRBV7-2, the J gene TRBJ2-4, with TRBD1 matching over 11 bases. Germline V CDR1 and CDR2: SGHTA, FQGNSA. The V and J ends lost 3 bases and 2 bases, in that order; junction bases with no gene match: 15. This CDR3 spans 20 amino acids. This CDR3 reads CASSFDPPLRTGGTKNIQYF. The CDR3 DNA reads as TGTGCCAGCAGCTTCGACCCCCCCCTCCGGACAGGGGGCACCAAAAACATTCAGTACTTC.

This clonotype appeared a few times. The chain uses TRBV12-3 or TRBV12-4 and TRBJ1-1, with D unresolved. CDR3 length: 13 amino acids. Trimming took 6 bases from V and 0 from J, leaving 8 bases between them. The DNA of the CDR3 is TGTGCCAGCAGACCCGGTGTGAACACTGAAGCTTTCTTT. It encodes CASRPGVNTEAFF.

The J gene is TRBJ1-4, the V gene TRBV7-2, with D tentatively TRBD1 (6 bases). V was cut by 2 bases and J by 3 bases, with 10 bases left in between. This CDR3 region has 15 residues. Germline lookup yields CDR1 SGHTA and CDR2 FQGNSA. In nucleotides, the CDR3 is TGTGCCAGCAGCTTAAAGGGGGTGGCTAATGAAAAACTGTTTTTT. Translating gives CASSLKGVANEKLFF. The entire variable domain, with the rest obtained from reference TRBV7-2 and TRBJ1-4, is as follows: GAGVSQSPSNKVTEKGKDVELRCDPISGHTALYWYRQSLGQGLEFLIYFQGNSAPDKSGLPSDRFSAERTGGSVSTLTIQRTQQEDSAVYLCASSLKGVANEKLFFGSGTQLSVL.

This chain connects TRBV4-2 to TRBJ2-5; 7 nucleotides align to TRBD2. After removal of 1 base from V and 8 bases from J, the junction contained 10 bases not matched to a gene. The CDR3 runs to 15 residues. From germline, CDR1 is LGHNA and CDR2 YNFKEQ. The chain's CDR3 is CASSQVGLDKATQYF. CDR3 bases: TGTGCCAGCAGCCAAGTCGGACTAGATAAAGCTACCCAGTACTTC.

J is TRBJ1-4 and V is TRBV2; D is uncertain. V was trimmed by 2 bases and J by 5 bases, leaving 15 bases between them. Germline values: CDR1 SNHLY, CDR2 FYNNEI. The CDR3 has 16 amino acids. The CDR3: CASSEYSDGGNEKLFF. For the CDR3, the DNA is TGTGCCAGCAGTGAATACAGCGACGGCGGGAATGAAAAACTGTTTTTT.

The V call is TRBV5-6, the J call TRBJ2-4, with TRBD1 as a possible D gene (5 bases). The CDR3 has 16 residues. V lost 5 bases to trimming and J lost 2 bases, with 17 bases between them. Per germline, CDR1 SGHDT and CDR2 YYEEEE. DNA of the CDR3: TGTGCCAGCAGAAGAGGAAGGGGAATCACCAAAAACATTCAGTACTTC. Translating it yields CASRRGRGITKNIQYF.

The chain joins TRBV9 to TRBJ1-1; no clear D. CDR3 length equals 13 residues. Germline V gene sequence: CDR1 SGDLS, CDR2 YYNGEE. V shed 0 bases and J shed 4 bases, with 7 bases lying between them. The CDR3 nucleotides read TGTGCCAGCAGCGTAGAGGGTGGCACTGAAGCTTTCTTT. As protein: CASSVEGGTEAFF.

V is TRBV29-1 and J is TRBJ1-5; D not certain. Germline V gene lookup returns CDR1 SQVTM and CDR2 ANQGSEA. The CDR3 has 13 residues. V gave up 6 bases and J gave up 0 bases, with 9 bases separating them. The CDR3 DNA sequence: TGCAGCGTACACGCAGGTAGCAATCAGCCCCAGCATTTT. It yields the protein CSVHAGSNQPQHF.

This clonotype was counted only a few times. V is TRBV3-1 and J is TRBJ2-3, with D tentatively TRBD1 or TRBD2 (5 bases each). The CDR3 sequence is 14 residues long. Germline CDR1 is LGHDT and CDR2 is YNNKEL (reference sequence). Between the trimmed V and J ends, which lost 8 bases and 4 bases, there was a span of 16 bases. The CDR3, as DNA: TGTGCCAGCGCCCTGAGGGGCCGGGCAGATACGCAGTATTTT. Translated: CASALRGRADTQYF.

The V gene is TRBV15, the J gene TRBJ2-3; D remains unclear. CDR3 length equals 12 residues. Trimming took 8 bases from V and 2 from J, leaving 8 bases between them. CDR1 and CDR2 (germline): LNHNV, YYDKDF (reference sequence). DNA of the CDR3: TGTGCCACCTCTCCGGTCACAGATACGCAGTATTTT. It specifies CATSPVTDTQYF.

This chain joins TRBV6-6 and TRBJ1-3; no clear D gene. CDR1 and CDR2 (germline): MNHNY, SVGAGI (reference sequence). Trimming shortened V by 0 bases and J by 0 bases, and 6 bases separated the two germline ends. There are 15 residues in the CDR3. CDR3 residues: CASSYSAISGNTIYF. CDR3 sequence (DNA): TGTGCCAGCAGTTACTCTGCGATCTCTGGAAACACCATATATTTT.

The CDR3 coding sequence is TGTGCCAGTTCGGGGACCTTGGATCAGCCCCAGCATTTT. Protein: CASSGTLDQPQHF. V is TRBV19 and J is TRBJ1-5; D is perhaps TRBD1 (5 bases). V lost 8 bases and J lost 5, with 13 bases in between. The CDR3 is made up of 13 amino acids. Looked up from germline, CDR1 is LNHDA and CDR2 is SQIVND (reference sequence).

This clonotype was seen a handful of times. The gene calls are TRBV12-3 or TRBV12-4 and TRBJ2-5; 7 positions match TRBD1. The trim removed 7 bases at V and 5 bases at J, leaving 10 bases unmatched. This CDR3 has 14 residues. DNA for the CDR3: TGTGCCAGCACACAGGGACAGCACCCCGAGACCCAGTACTTC. As protein: CASTQGQHPETQYF.

This clonotype appeared a few times. The V call is TRBV5-1, the J call TRBJ2-1; 8 nucleotides line up with TRBD1. Germline loops: CDR1 SGHRS, CDR2 YFSETQ. Germline trimming cut 5 bases from V and 0 bases from J; bases unmatched to any gene: 7. The CDR3 has 16 amino acids. CDR3 region: CASSPRQGRSYNEQFF. Here the CDR3 DNA reads TGCGCCAGCAGTCCCCGACAGGGGCGCTCCTACAATGAGCAGTTCTTC.

The rearrangement uses TRBV5-1 and TRBJ2-1; D is unclear. V lost 5 bases to trimming and J lost 5 bases, with 11 bases between them. Germline V gene data show CDR1 as SGHRS and CDR2 as YFSETQ. The CDR3 has 13 residues. This CDR3 is CASRPVTNNEQFF. The CDR3 region has the DNA TGCGCCAGCAGACCGGTCACGAACAATGAGCAGTTCTTC.

V gene TRBV9 combines with J gene TRBJ1-6; D gene uncertain. V shed 0 bases and J shed 6 bases, with 7 bases lying between them. The CDR3 is 14 amino acids. Germline lookup yields CDR1 SGDLS and CDR2 YYNGEE. The CDR3 protein is CASSVGAGNSPLHF. CDR3 nucleotides: TGTGCCAGCAGCGTAGGGGCCGGTAATTCACCCCTCCACTTT.

DNA of the CDR3: TGCAGCGTTGCTACCGGGACAGGGAACACTGAAGCTTTCTTT. Protein: CSVATGTGNTEAFF. The chain has TRBV29-1 and TRBJ1-1; TRBD1 aligns across 8 bases. This CDR3 contains 14 residues. CDR1 and CDR2 (germline): SQVTM, ANQGSEA. V shed 4 bases and J 1 base; nucleotides not matched to a gene: 5.

The rearrangement links TRBV6-4 to TRBJ2-2; the match to TRBD2 covers 7 bases. CDR3 length: 15 amino acids. Per germline, CDR1 MRHNA and CDR2 SNTAGT. Germline trimming cut 5 bases from V and 5 bases from J; bases unmatched to any gene: 8. In nucleotides, the CDR3 is TGTGCCAGCAGTCGTAGCGGGCCACCTACCGGGGAGCTGTTTTTT. Its translation: CASSRSGPPTGELFF.

For this clonotype: A junction end diverges from the germline sequence, so it may reflect a read error. CDR3 in amino acids: CANSSRQYTEAFF. The DNA for the CDR3 is TGTGCCAACAGCTCCCGACAGTACACTGAAGCTTTCTTT. This chain links TRBV7-6 with TRBJ1-1; D possibly corresponds to TRBD1 (5 bases). The CDR3 totals 13 residues. The germline V gene has CDR1 SGHVS and CDR2 FNYEAQ.

CDR3 residues: CAISDSGFGGYTF. The CDR3 region has the DNA TGTGCCATCAGTGATTCAGGGTTTGGTGGCTACACCTTC. The chain couples TRBV10-3 to TRBJ1-2, with D perhaps matching TRBD1 (5 bases). CDR1 is ENHRY, CDR2 SYGVKD, per germline. The CDR3 runs 13 residues. V lost 3 bases to trimming and J lost 7 bases, with 12 bases between them.

This chain uses TRBV14 with TRBJ1-1; a weak D match, TRBD1 (6 bases). The CDR3 is made up of 15 amino acids. Germline lookup yields CDR1 SGHDN and CDR2 FVKESK. The ends were cut back, 4 bases at V and 5 bases at J, with 17 bases in the middle. Here the CDR3 reads CASSRRPGHLTEAFF. The CDR3 DNA reads TGTGCCAGCAGCCGGAGACCGGGACACTTGACTGAAGCTTTCTTT. The variable domain in full, completed from reference TRBV14 and TRBJ1-1, reads EAGVTQFPSHSVIEKGQTVTLRCDPISGHDNLYWYRRVMGKEIKFLLHFVKESKQDESGMPNNRFLAERTGGTYSTLKVQPAELEDSGVYFCASSRRPGHLTEAFFGQGTRLTVV.

V gene TRBV29-1 combines with J gene TRBJ1-3, with D hard to call. The V gene's germline CDR1 is SQVTM and CDR2 ANQGSEA. V was pared by 4 bases and J by 4 bases, with 8 bases between. The length of the CDR3 is 12 residues. The CDR3 region has the DNA TGCAGCGTTGTCAGTACGGGAAACACCATATATTTT. Translation: CSVVSTGNTIYF.

CDR3: CASSSYPQGWKAFF. In DNA, the CDR3 is TGTGCCAGCAGCTCCTATCCCCAGGGCTGGAAAGCTTTCTTT. The chain combines TRBV5-5 with TRBJ1-1; tentatively, D is TRBD1 (5 bases). The germline V gene has CDR1 SGHKS and CDR2 YYEKEE (reference sequence). The CDR3 sequence is 14 residues long. V lost 3 bases and J lost 9, with 18 bases in between. Filled out from reference TRBV5-5 and TRBJ1-1, the complete variable domain reads DAGVTQSPTHLIKTRGQQVTLRCSPISGHKSVSWYQQVLGQGPQFIFQYYEKEERGRGNFPDRFSARQFPNYSSELNVNALLLGDSALYLCASSSYPQGWKAFFGQGTRLTVV.

The V and J genes are TRBV5-1 and TRBJ2-2, with TRBD1 identical over 7 bases. The germline CDR1 and CDR2 sequences are SGHRS and YFSETQ. After removal of 2 bases from V and 0 bases from J, the junction contained 4 bases not matched to a gene. CDR3 length: 16 residues. CDR3 protein: CASSLSGTANTGELFF. In nucleotides, the CDR3 is TGCGCCAGCAGCTTATCGGGGACAGCGAACACCGGGGAGCTGTTTTTT.

This chain connects TRBV11-2 to TRBJ1-1; tentatively, D is TRBD1 (6 bases). Trimming took off 5 bases at V and 4 bases at J, with 14 bases between the two ends. The CDR3 is 14 amino acids. Germline loops: CDR1 SGHAT, CDR2 FQNNGV. The CDR3 sequence: CASSPRGLLTEAFF. DNA of the CDR3: TGTGCCAGCAGCCCCAGGGGTCTTCTCACTGAAGCTTTCTTT.

The genes are TRBV12-3 or TRBV12-4 and TRBJ1-4; D remains ambiguous. Between the trimmed V and J ends, which lost 6 bases and 8 bases, there was a span of 10 bases. The CDR3 runs 12 residues. The CDR3 sequence is CASSLPGEKLFF. CDR3 bases: TGTGCCAGCAGCTTACCGGGGGAAAAACTGTTTTTT.

This clonotype occurred once. CDR3 loop: CSVEVPQRYSGNTIYF. In DNA, the CDR3 is TGCAGCGTTGAAGTTCCGCAGCGCTACTCTGGAAACACCATATATTTT. This chain links TRBV29-1 with TRBJ1-3, with D unclear. V was trimmed by 1 base and J by 0 bases, leaving 13 bases between them. Germline loops: CDR1 SQVTM, CDR2 ANQGSEA. The CDR3 runs 16 residues.

The chain employs TRBV29-1 and TRBJ2-1, with a tentative D call TRBD1 (5 bases). CDR1 SQVTM and CDR2 ANQGSEA come from the germline V gene. V was shortened by 4 bases and J by 1 base, with 17 bases between the two germline ends. CDR3 length equals 16 residues. The CDR3 coding sequence is TGCAGCGTTGGGTCGTACCAGGGAAGATCCTACAATGAGCAGTTCTTC. It translates to CSVGSYQGRSYNEQFF.

The chain joins TRBV7-6 to TRBJ2-7, with 8 bases identical to TRBD1. The length of the CDR3 is 12 residues. Germline loops: CDR1 SGHVS, CDR2 FNYEAQ. J was trimmed by 6 bases and V by 3 bases; bases with no gene match: 1. CDR3 region: CASSLDRAEQYF. Here the CDR3 DNA reads TGTGCCAGCAGCTTGGACAGGGCCGAGCAGTACTTC.

V and J are TRBV28 and TRBJ2-3; tentative D call: TRBD2 (5 bases). Germline loops: CDR1 MDHEN, CDR2 SYDVKM. The CDR3 has 13 residues. V was cut by 9 bases and J by 1 base, with 11 bases left in between. In DNA form, the CDR3 reads TGTGCCAGTACTAGTCCTCGCACAGATACGCAGTATTTT. It specifies CASTSPRTDTQYF.